This TCR beta chain was sequenced for a study of human T cells and chemical hapten exposure. TCRdb re-called the RACE reads through MiXCR, storing one row per CDR3 protein. The table records 380,000 or so distinct CDR3 sequences, roughly 6% of them present only once. This clonotype was detected a few times. Regarding time point: pre-sensitization, week 0. Treatment here: therapeutic diphenylcyclopropenone sensitization with weekly scalp DPC. The germline gives CDR1 SGHKS, CDR2 YYEKEE (reference sequence). This CDR3 has 14 amino acids. V dropped 0 bases and J dropped 11 bases, with 15 bases sitting between them.

The chain has TRBV5-5 and TRBJ1-5, with D possibly matching TRBD1 (6 bases). This clonotype was obtained from a woman aged 18 to 35 with alopecia areata. Some clones in this sample may be carry-over from other donors' samples. The sample consisted of whole blood, taken in connection with sensitization to the hapten diphenylcyclopropenone (DPC). The CDR3 bases are TGTGCCAGCAGCTTGGAAGGGGGACGTAAAGCCCAGCATTTT. Translated: CASSLEGGRKAQHF.